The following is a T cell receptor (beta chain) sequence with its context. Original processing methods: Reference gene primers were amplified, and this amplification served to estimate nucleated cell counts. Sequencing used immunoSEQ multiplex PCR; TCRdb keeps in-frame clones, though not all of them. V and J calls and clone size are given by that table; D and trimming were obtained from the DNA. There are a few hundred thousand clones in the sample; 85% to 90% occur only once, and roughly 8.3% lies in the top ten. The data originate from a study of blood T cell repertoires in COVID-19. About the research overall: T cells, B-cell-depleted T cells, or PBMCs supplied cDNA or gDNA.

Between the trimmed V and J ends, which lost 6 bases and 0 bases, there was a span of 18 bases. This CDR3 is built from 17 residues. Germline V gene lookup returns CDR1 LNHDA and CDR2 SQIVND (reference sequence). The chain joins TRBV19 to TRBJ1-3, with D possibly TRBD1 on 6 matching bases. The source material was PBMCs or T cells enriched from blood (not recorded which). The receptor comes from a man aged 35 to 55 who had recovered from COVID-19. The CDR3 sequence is CASSPTGSTYSGNTIYF. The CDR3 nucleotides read TGTGCCAGTAGCCCTACAGGGAGTACCTACTCTGGAAACACCATATATTTT.